These T cell receptor beta chains were read from a single sample in a study of blood T cell repertoires in COVID-19. Clones were sequenced by immunoSEQ multiplex PCR, and TCRdb holds only the in-frame ones, with some missing. The table has hundreds of thousands of clones, approximately 90% seen once. The specimen was peripheral blood. These receptors were obtained from a woman in her late teens or twenties who had recovered from COVID-19. Each CDR3 is given with its conserved first and last residue. The order of the fields is J gene, clone size, V gene, D gene, CDR3 DNA, CDR3 protein. A D gene is named only where the DNA matches it firmly. Only some rows state a clone size, as once, few, many or a class for expanded clones.

j_gene: TRBJ1-2; abundance: -; v_gene: TRBV28; d_gene: -; CDR3nt: TGTGCCAGCAGTTTCGTTTATACAACGTTTGGCTACACCTTC; CDR3aa: CASSFVYTTFGYTF
j_gene: TRBJ1-1; abundance: once; v_gene: TRBV4-3; d_gene: TRBD1; CDR3nt: TGCGCCAGCAGCCAAGATCCCCAGGGGGTGCTCACTGAAGCTTTCTTT; CDR3aa: CASSQDPQGVLTEAFF
j_gene: TRBJ2-7; abundance: -; v_gene: TRBV9; d_gene: -; CDR3nt: TGTGCCAGCAGCGTAGATGGGGGGAGGAGGGGCGAGCAGTACTTC; CDR3aa: CASSVDGGRRGEQYF
j_gene: TRBJ2-1; abundance: few; v_gene: TRBV15; d_gene: TRBD2; CDR3nt: TGTGCCACCAGCCGTAGGGGGACTAGCGGGAGCGATGAGCAGTTCTTC; CDR3aa: CATSRRGTSGSDEQFF
j_gene: TRBJ2-7; abundance: -; v_gene: TRBV7-2; d_gene: TRBD2; CDR3nt: TGTGCCAGCAGCTTACAGCGGGACTACGAGCAGTACTTC; CDR3aa: CASSLQRDYEQYF
j_gene: TRBJ2-1; abundance: -; v_gene: TRBV2; d_gene: TRBD2; CDR3nt: TGTGCCAGCAGAGATAGCGGGAAGCTCCCTATTCACAATGAGCAGTTCTTC; CDR3aa: CASRDSGKLPIHNEQFF
j_gene: TRBJ2-7; abundance: -; v_gene: TRBV5-6; d_gene: -; CDR3nt: TGTGCCAGCAGCTTCGGACAGTCGAGGGAGCAGTACTTC; CDR3aa: CASSFGQSREQYF
j_gene: TRBJ2-1; abundance: -; v_gene: TRBV30; d_gene: -; CDR3nt: TGTGCCTGGAGTCGTTACGCGACCTACAATGAGCAGTTCTTC; CDR3aa: CAWSRYATYNEQFF
j_gene: TRBJ2-7; abundance: -; v_gene: TRBV11-2; d_gene: TRBD2; CDR3nt: TGTGCCAGCAGCTTACTCGCGGGAGGGCCGGGCGAGCAGTACTTC; CDR3aa: CASSLLAGGPGEQYF
j_gene: TRBJ2-1; abundance: -; v_gene: TRBV27; d_gene: TRBD2; CDR3nt: TGTGCCAGCAGTCCCGGGGTAGCGGGCTACAATGAGCAGTTCTTC; CDR3aa: CASSPGVAGYNEQFF
j_gene: TRBJ1-3; abundance: few; v_gene: TRBV18; d_gene: -; CDR3nt: TGTGCCAGCTCACCCCCGGGAGGTACTGGAAACACCATATATTTT; CDR3aa: CASSPPGGTGNTIYF
j_gene: TRBJ1-5; abundance: -; v_gene: TRBV25-1; d_gene: -; CDR3nt: TGTGCCAGCAGTGAAACAAGTACCGATCAGCCCCAGCATTTT; CDR3aa: CASSETSTDQPQHF
j_gene: TRBJ2-7; abundance: -; v_gene: TRBV2; d_gene: -; CDR3nt: TGTGCCAGCAGTTTTAGCGGTTCGACCTACGAGCAGTACTTC; CDR3aa: CASSFSGSTYEQYF
j_gene: TRBJ1-2; abundance: -; v_gene: TRBV2; d_gene: -; CDR3nt: TGTGCCAGCCGGGACAACTACTATGGCTACACCTTC; CDR3aa: CASRDNYYGYTF
j_gene: TRBJ2-7; abundance: -; v_gene: TRBV6-2/TRBV6-3; d_gene: -; CDR3nt: TGTGCCAGCAGTACGGACAGTCCCTACGAGCAGTACTTC; CDR3aa: CASSTDSPYEQYF
j_gene: TRBJ2-2; abundance: -; v_gene: TRBV11-3; d_gene: -; CDR3nt: TGTGCCAGCAGCTTAATGGGCGGGGACACCGGGGAGCTGTTTTTT; CDR3aa: CASSLMGGDTGELFF
j_gene: TRBJ2-7; abundance: -; v_gene: TRBV11-3; d_gene: -; CDR3nt: TGTGCCAGCAGCTTAGATCCACCGACTGGAGAGCAGTACTTC; CDR3aa: CASSLDPPTGEQYF
j_gene: TRBJ1-2; abundance: -; v_gene: TRBV29-1; d_gene: TRBD1; CDR3nt: TGCAGCGCCGGACAGGGGATCTATGGCTACACCTTC; CDR3aa: CSAGQGIYGYTF
j_gene: TRBJ1-2; abundance: -; v_gene: TRBV2; d_gene: TRBD1; CDR3nt: TGTGCCAGCAGTGAGGACAGGGGTCCTTATGGCTACACCTTC; CDR3aa: CASSEDRGPYGYTF
j_gene: TRBJ2-3; abundance: -; v_gene: TRBV7-9; d_gene: -; CDR3nt: TGTGCCAGCAGCTTAGATGGGGGCAGAGATACGCAGTATTTT; CDR3aa: CASSLDGGRDTQYF
j_gene: TRBJ2-5; abundance: few; v_gene: TRBV6-1; d_gene: TRBD2; CDR3nt: TGTGCCAGCAGTGAGGGAGCACTAGCGGGAGCGCAAGAGACCCAGTACTTC; CDR3aa: CASSEGALAGAQETQYF
j_gene: TRBJ1-3; abundance: -; v_gene: TRBV19; d_gene: TRBD1; CDR3nt: TGTGCCAGTACCACTCAAGGGACAGGGGCTGGAAACACCATATATTTT; CDR3aa: CASTTQGTGAGNTIYF
j_gene: TRBJ2-5; abundance: -; v_gene: TRBV6-2/TRBV6-3; d_gene: TRBD1; CDR3nt: TGTGCCAGCAGTACCCTATTCTTCCGGGACAGGGGTTCGGAGACCCAGTACTTC; CDR3aa: CASSTLFFRDRGSETQYF
j_gene: TRBJ1-2; abundance: -; v_gene: TRBV6-5; d_gene: -; CDR3nt: TGTGCCAGCAGTTACGGAAGCCACGGAGGAGGCTACACCTTC; CDR3aa: CASSYGSHGGGYTF
j_gene: TRBJ2-3; abundance: -; v_gene: TRBV5-1; d_gene: TRBD2; CDR3nt: TGCGCCAGCAGCTTGATAACTAGCGGCACAGATACGCAGTATTTT; CDR3aa: CASSLITSGTDTQYF
j_gene: TRBJ1-2; abundance: -; v_gene: TRBV5-5; d_gene: -; CDR3nt: TGTGCCAGCAGCCCACAGGGACATGGCTACACCTTC; CDR3aa: CASSPQGHGYTF
j_gene: TRBJ2-7; abundance: -; v_gene: TRBV30; d_gene: TRBD1; CDR3nt: TGTGCCTGTTACCGGGACAGCTCCTACGAGCAGTACTTC; CDR3aa: CACYRDSSYEQYF
j_gene: TRBJ2-7; abundance: -; v_gene: TRBV29-1; d_gene: TRBD2; CDR3nt: TGCAGCGTCATAGCGGGAGGATCCTACGAGCAGTACTTC; CDR3aa: CSVIAGGSYEQYF
j_gene: TRBJ1-2; abundance: -; v_gene: TRBV6-5; d_gene: TRBD1; CDR3nt: TGTGCCAGCAGCCCGGGACAGGGGGGAGGCTACACCTTC; CDR3aa: CASSPGQGGGYTF
j_gene: TRBJ2-1; abundance: -; v_gene: TRBV27; d_gene: TRBD2; CDR3nt: TGTGCCAGCAGTTCCGGACTAGCGGGGAACAATGAGCAGTTCTTC; CDR3aa: CASSSGLAGNNEQFF
j_gene: TRBJ2-7; abundance: -; v_gene: TRBV20-1; d_gene: -; CDR3nt: TGCAGTGCTAGTGCAGGGCCGAACTACGAGCAGTACTTC; CDR3aa: CSASAGPNYEQYF
j_gene: TRBJ2-7; abundance: -; v_gene: TRBV30; d_gene: -; CDR3nt: TGTGCCTGGAGCGCGACAACCTACGAGCAGTACTTC; CDR3aa: CAWSATTYEQYF
j_gene: TRBJ2-6; abundance: -; v_gene: TRBV4-3; d_gene: -; CDR3nt: TGCGCCAGCAGCCAGATGACAGGATCTGGGGCCAACGTCCTGACTTTC; CDR3aa: CASSQMTGSGANVLTF
j_gene: TRBJ1-2; abundance: once; v_gene: TRBV7-3; d_gene: -; CDR3nt: TGTGCCAGCAGCTTAATCCCGACAGCTAACTATGGCTACACCTTC; CDR3aa: CASSLIPTANYGYTF
j_gene: TRBJ1-3; abundance: -; v_gene: TRBV6-5; d_gene: TRBD1; CDR3nt: TGTGCCAGCAGTTACGACAGGGACTCTGGAAACACCATATATTTT; CDR3aa: CASSYDRDSGNTIYF
j_gene: TRBJ2-3; abundance: -; v_gene: TRBV19; d_gene: TRBD2; CDR3nt: TGTGCCAGTAGTAGGGCCTACGGAGCGGGAGGCACAGATACGCAGTATTTT; CDR3aa: CASSRAYGAGGTDTQYF
j_gene: TRBJ2-5; abundance: -; v_gene: TRBV5-4; d_gene: TRBD2; CDR3nt: TGTGCCAGCAGCCCACCGACTAGCGGGAGTGGAGAGACCCAGTACTTC; CDR3aa: CASSPPTSGSGETQYF
j_gene: TRBJ2-5; abundance: -; v_gene: TRBV5-4; d_gene: TRBD2; CDR3nt: TGTGCCAGCAGCCAGGGACTAGCGGGCCCAGAGACCCAGTACTTC; CDR3aa: CASSQGLAGPETQYF
j_gene: TRBJ1-1; abundance: -; v_gene: TRBV12-3/TRBV12-4; d_gene: -; CDR3nt: TGTGCCAGCAGCTACTCCACTGAAGCTTTCTTT; CDR3aa: CASSYSTEAFF
j_gene: TRBJ2-1; abundance: -; v_gene: TRBV7-3; d_gene: TRBD2; CDR3nt: TGTGCCAGCAGCCCACTAGCGGGAGGGCCCAACAATGAGCAGTTCTTC; CDR3aa: CASSPLAGGPNNEQFF
j_gene: TRBJ1-2; abundance: -; v_gene: TRBV18; d_gene: -; CDR3nt: TGTGCCAGCTCACCACTGGCCCCTAACTATGGCTACACCTTC; CDR3aa: CASSPLAPNYGYTF
j_gene: TRBJ2-2; abundance: -; v_gene: TRBV5-6; d_gene: TRBD2; CDR3nt: TGTGCCAGCAGTCCCCTAGCGGGAGCGTCAGGGGAGCTGTTTTTT; CDR3aa: CASSPLAGASGELFF
j_gene: TRBJ1-2; abundance: once; v_gene: TRBV5-4; d_gene: -; CDR3nt: TGTGCCAGCAGCTGGCCCTCTGGGGCAGGGCGTTATGGCTACACCTTC; CDR3aa: CASSWPSGAGRYGYTF
j_gene: TRBJ2-1; abundance: -; v_gene: TRBV6-5; d_gene: -; CDR3nt: TGTGCCAGCAGGGGTGGGGCTAATGAGCAGTTCTTC; CDR3aa: CASRGGANEQFF
j_gene: TRBJ1-2; abundance: -; v_gene: TRBV7-9; d_gene: TRBD1; CDR3nt: TGTGCCAGCAGCTTACAGGGGGCCTATGGCTACACCTTC; CDR3aa: CASSLQGAYGYTF
j_gene: TRBJ2-1; abundance: -; v_gene: TRBV3-1/TRBV3-2; d_gene: -; CDR3nt: TGTGCCAGCAGCCAAGGGGTAAGACAGGTAAAAACCATACATGAGCAGTTCTTC; CDR3aa: CASSQGVRQVKTIHEQFF
j_gene: TRBJ2-2; abundance: -; v_gene: TRBV9; d_gene: TRBD2; CDR3nt: TGTGCCAGCAGCCCCCGCCGACTAGCGGGAGGGCCCAACACCGGGGAGCTGTTTTTT; CDR3aa: CASSPRRLAGGPNTGELFF
j_gene: TRBJ2-7; abundance: -; v_gene: TRBV18; d_gene: -; CDR3nt: TGTGCCAGCTCACCAAGCGGTTACTACGAGCAGTACTTC; CDR3aa: CASSPSGYYEQYF
j_gene: TRBJ2-4; abundance: -; v_gene: TRBV29-1; d_gene: TRBD1; CDR3nt: TGCAGCGTTGAATCCGGGACAGACCCAGCCAAAAACATTCAGTACTTC; CDR3aa: CSVESGTDPAKNIQYF
j_gene: TRBJ2-7; abundance: -; v_gene: TRBV7-2; d_gene: TRBD2; CDR3nt: TGTGCCAGCAGCCCAACTAGCGGGAGGGCCTACGAGCAGTACTTC; CDR3aa: CASSPTSGRAYEQYF